This entry lists 29 T cell receptor beta chains sequenced from one sample in a study of cytomegalovirus exposure and HLA in healthy donors. Primers for the PCR totalled 60 Vbeta and 13 Jbeta. Profiled with immunoSEQ multiplex PCR; TCRdb holds only in-frame clones, not every one. Among about 150,000 clones listed, over 70% were seen once. The sequencing input was PBMCs. The receptors here all came from a man aged 50 or older in good health and CMV-seropositive.

The V and J genes are TRBV6-6 and TRBJ1-1; D unresolved. The CDR3 runs 14 residues. V dropped 2 bases and J dropped 7 bases, with 14 bases sitting between them. Germline lookup yields CDR1 MNHNY and CDR2 SVGAGI (reference sequence). The CDR3 nucleotides are TGTGCCAGCAGTTACGTCGACGGAGACGGTGAAGCTTTCTTT. Amino acid sequence: CASSYVDGDGEAFF.

The rearrangement joins TRBV7-2 to TRBJ2-1; D is uncertain. This CDR3 spans 15 amino acids. The ends were cut back, 1 base at V and 1 base at J, with 8 bases in the middle. The germline V gene has CDR1 SGHTA and CDR2 FQGNSA. The CDR3 loop is CASSLDPVSYNEQFF. The CDR3 DNA is TGTGCCAGCAGCTTAGATCCGGTTTCCTACAATGAGCAGTTCTTC.

The V gene is TRBV28, the J gene TRBJ1-5; weak D call: TRBD1 (6 bases). CDR1 and CDR2 from the germline V gene are MDHEN and SYDVKM. This CDR3 region has 15 residues. V was clipped by 6 bases and J by 1 base, with 13 bases between them. For the CDR3, the DNA is TGTGCCAGCAGACTACAGGGTCTCAGCAATCAGCCCCAGCATTTT. Encoded protein: CASRLQGLSNQPQHF.

The rearrangement links TRBV6-1 to TRBJ2-2; 8 bases fit TRBD1. The V gene's germline CDR1 is MNHNS and CDR2 SASEGT. V lost 7 bases, J lost 4 bases, and 8 bases stayed unmatched. The CDR3 is made up of 15 amino acids. This CDR3 is CASTGQGAGTGELFF. In DNA, the CDR3 is TGTGCCAGCACTGGGCAGGGGGCCGGCACCGGGGAGCTGTTTTTT.

J is TRBJ2-7 and V is TRBV9; 8 nucleotides match TRBD2. Germline V gene lookup returns CDR1 SGDLS and CDR2 YYNGEE. V lost 8 bases and J lost 4; bases outside the gene matches: 14. CDR3 length equals 15 residues. For the CDR3, the DNA is TGTGCCAGTAACCCGGCCGGGCTAGCGGGTTACGAGCAGTACTTC. It translates to CASNPAGLAGYEQYF.

The genes are TRBV7-2 and TRBJ2-7; D might be TRBD1 (6 bases). V lost 5 bases to trimming and J lost 4 bases, with 21 bases between them. Germline assignment: CDR1 SGHTA and CDR2 FQGNSA. The length of the CDR3 is 16 residues. As DNA, the CDR3 is TGTGCCAGCAGCACCCAAAGCGCAGGGGTAGGGTACGAGCAGTACTTC. Translation: CASSTQSAGVGYEQYF.

This clone was picked up one time. CDR3 in DNA: TGTGCCAGCAGCTTACCACGGACTGGAAACTACGAGCAGTACTTC. It specifies CASSLPRTGNYEQYF. The chain uses TRBV7-9 and TRBJ2-7; D possibly corresponds to TRBD2 (5 bases). V was clipped by 2 bases and J by 3 bases, with 14 bases between them. Germline CDR1 and CDR2: SEHNR and FQNEAQ (reference sequence). The CDR3 consists of 15 residues. Combining the CDR3 with reference TRBV7-9 and TRBJ2-7 gives the whole variable domain DTGVSQNPRHKITKRGQNVTFRCDPISEHNRLYWYRQTLGQGPEFLTYFQNEAQLEKSRLLSDRFSAERPKGSFSTLEIQRTEQGDSAMYLCASSLPRTGNYEQYFGPGTRLTVT.

The chain is built from TRBV28 and TRBJ1-5; 7 nucleotides agree with TRBD1. Germline values: CDR1 MDHEN, CDR2 SYDVKM. V lost 7 bases and J lost 3; bases outside the gene matches: 6. The CDR3 is 14 residues long. The DNA for the CDR3 is TGTGCCAGCAAAGGGGGCTCTTTCAATCAGCCCCAGCATTTT. Protein product: CASKGGSFNQPQHF.

This sequence joins TRBV11-1 and TRBJ2-3, with D hard to call. The CDR3 loop spans 14 amino acids. Looked up from germline, CDR1 is SGHAT and CDR2 is FQDESV (reference sequence). With 1 base removed from V and 3 bases from J, the gap between germline ends came to 8 bases. The DNA of the CDR3 is TGTGCCAGCAGCTTAGTACGAGAAACAGATACGCAGTATTTT. This encodes CASSLVRETDTQYF.

CDR3 sequence (DNA): TGTGCCAGCAGGGCGGGGGTGAGCTCCTACAATGAGCAGTTCTTC. Translating gives CASRAGVSSYNEQFF. V usage is TRBV6-5 and J usage is TRBJ2-1; 7 nucleotides align to TRBD2. Per germline, CDR1 MNHEY and CDR2 SVGAGI. The CDR3 is 15 amino acids. V was pared by 6 bases and J by 0 bases, with 5 bases of the junction left unmatched.

The gene calls are TRBV5-1 and TRBJ1-2, with 8 bases fitting TRBD1. This CDR3 contains 15 residues. The germline V gene has CDR1 SGHRS and CDR2 YFSETQ. Germline trimming cut 0 bases from V and 7 bases from J; bases unmatched to any gene: 8. The CDR3 coding sequence is TGCGCCAGCAGCTTGGATTGGCAGGGGGCTAGTGGCTACACCTTC. It translates to CASSLDWQGASGYTF.

The V call is TRBV9, the J call TRBJ2-7, with D uncertain. CDR3 length equals 12 residues. Germline CDR1 SGDLS, CDR2 YYNGEE. Trimming took 4 bases from V and 1 from J, leaving 6 bases between them. The CDR3 here is CASSSHSYEQYF. Here the CDR3 DNA reads TGTGCCAGCAGCAGCCATTCCTACGAGCAGTACTTC.

The J gene is TRBJ1-2, the V gene TRBV14, with D perhaps TRBD1 (5 bases). The CDR3 loop spans 15 amino acids. Germline V gene sequence: CDR1 SGHDN, CDR2 FVKESK. Trimming pared 9 bases from V and 4 bases from J, leaving 21 bases between. The DNA of the CDR3 is TGTGCCAGTCGACGCGGGGCCGCGGGGAGCTATGGCTACACCTTC. Translating gives CASRRGAAGSYGYTF.

The chain recombines TRBV5-4 with TRBJ2-5; the match to TRBD2 covers 11 bases. CDR1 and CDR2 (germline): SGHNT, YYREEE (reference sequence). The CDR3 runs 15 residues. The V gene end was trimmed by 0 bases and the J gene end by 6 bases; junction bases not matched to a gene: 4. Here the CDR3 reads CASSLAGTSGKTQYF. CDR3 nucleotides: TGTGCCAGCAGCTTGGCCGGGACTAGCGGAAAGACCCAGTACTTC.

V gene TRBV20-1 combines with J gene TRBJ2-7; TRBD2 might be the D (6 bases). CDR1 and CDR2 (germline): DFQATT, SNEGSKA (reference sequence). The CDR3 loop spans 11 amino acids. Trimming removed 2 bases at V and 4 bases at J, with 6 bases between. The CDR3 region has the DNA TGCAGTGCTAGACTAGCGTACGAGCAGTACTTC. This codes for CSARLAYEQYF.

The chain combines TRBV2 with TRBJ2-7, with a weak D call TRBD1 (6 bases). CDR3 length equals 12 residues. CDR1 SNHLY and CDR2 FYNNEI come from the germline V gene. The V end lost 7 bases, the J end lost 5 bases, and 12 bases lay between the germline ends. Here the CDR3 reads CASTIQGNEQYF. DNA for the CDR3: TGTGCCAGCACCATACAGGGAAACGAGCAGTACTTC.

This clone was detected once. V is TRBV2 and J is TRBJ2-1; 7 positions match TRBD2. The CDR3 is 16 amino acids. Germline V gene lookup returns CDR1 SNHLY and CDR2 FYNNEI. V trimming: 0 bases; J trimming: 3 bases; junction bases outside the gene matches: 5. The CDR3 spells CASSEAQTGGYNEQFF. CDR3 nucleotide sequence: TGTGCCAGCAGTGAAGCCCAAACGGGGGGCTACAATGAGCAGTTCTTC.

The chain joins TRBV23-1 to TRBJ1-5; 8 bases match TRBD1. TRBV23-1 is given ORF status, its function remaining uncertain. Trimming took 5 bases from V and 3 from J; bases not matched to a gene: 18. CDR3 length equals 19 residues. CDR3 residues: CASSIEGGDRGGDNQPQHF. In nucleotides, the CDR3 is TGCGCCAGCAGTATAGAGGGTGGAGACAGGGGAGGGGACAATCAGCCCCAGCATTTT.

The V gene is TRBV10-3, the J gene TRBJ2-7; 7 bases agree with TRBD1. The CDR3 extends over 15 amino acids. The germline V gene has CDR1 ENHRY and CDR2 SYGVKD. The J segment lost 2 bases and the V segment lost 2 bases, leaving 6 bases of the junction unmatched. The CDR3 bases are TGTGCCATCAGTGAGGAACAGGGGATAGCCTACGAGCAGTACTTC. Its protein is CAISEEQGIAYEQYF.

The CDR3: CASSFGGNQPQHF. For the CDR3, the DNA is TGTGCCAGCAGCTTCGGAGGGAATCAGCCCCAGCATTTT. The V and J genes are TRBV7-2 and TRBJ1-5; unclear D gene. The CDR3 length is 13 residues. V was clipped by 3 bases and J by 4 bases, with 7 bases between them. Germline values: CDR1 SGHTA, CDR2 FQGNSA. Variable domain in full (rest from reference TRBV7-2 and TRBJ1-5): GAGVSQSPSNKVTEKGKDVELRCDPISGHTALYWYRQSLGQGLEFLIYFQGNSAPDKSGLPSDRFSAERTGGSVSTLTIQRTQQEDSAVYLCASSFGGNQPQHFGDGTRLSIL.

The chain carries TRBV28 and TRBJ2-7, with D perhaps matching TRBD1 (6 bases). This CDR3 spans 16 amino acids. Trimming removed 6 bases at V and 1 base at J, with 19 bases between. Germline CDR1 MDHEN, CDR2 SYDVKM. The CDR3 DNA sequence: TGTGCCAGCAGGGAGACAGGACCTTCTCTTTCCTACGAGCAGTACTTC. Protein sequence: CASRETGPSLSYEQYF.

The rearrangement joins TRBV6-5 to TRBJ1-3; 8 bases map to TRBD1. Germline loops: CDR1 MNHEY, CDR2 SVGAGI. This CDR3 contains 14 residues. The J segment lost 4 bases and the V segment lost 6 bases, leaving 5 bases of the junction unmatched. The CDR3 loop reads CASSDRGRGNTIYF. CDR3 sequence (DNA): TGTGCCAGCAGCGACAGGGGAAGGGGAAACACCATATATTTT.

CDR3 nucleotide sequence: TGCGCCAGCAGCTTGGGACTAGCCGATACGCAGTATTTT. This sequence encodes CASSLGLADTQYF. The V and J genes are TRBV5-1 and TRBJ2-3, with TRBD2 identical over 7 bases. This CDR3 spans 13 amino acids. Germline V gene data show CDR1 as SGHRS and CDR2 as YFSETQ. V trimming: 0 bases; J trimming: 6 bases; junction bases outside the gene matches: 1.

The chain uses TRBV19 and TRBJ1-1; 8 bases line up with TRBD1. CDR1 LNHDA and CDR2 SQIVND come from the germline V gene (reference sequence). The CDR3 sequence is 14 residues long. V gave up 8 bases and J gave up 5 bases; unmatched junction bases: 10. CDR3 amino acids: CASGGQGGKTEAFF. CDR3 coding DNA: TGTGCCAGTGGAGGACAGGGAGGGAAAACTGAAGCTTTCTTT.

The chain couples TRBV2 to TRBJ1-2; possibly TRBD1 for D (6 bases). The V end lost 4 bases, the J end lost 8 bases, and 17 bases lay between the germline ends. Germline V lookup: CDR1 SNHLY, CDR2 FYNNEI. The CDR3 is 14 residues long. The CDR3 spells CASSGAGDRSGYTF. The CDR3 nucleotides are TGTGCCAGCAGTGGAGCAGGGGATCGAAGCGGCTACACCTTC.

The chain has TRBV6-1 and TRBJ2-5; tentatively, D is TRBD2 (6 bases). This CDR3 is 16 amino acids long. V shed 2 bases and J shed 4 bases, with 17 bases lying between them. Looked up from germline, CDR1 is MNHNS and CDR2 is SASEGT. CDR3 sequence reads: CASSERLTGTGETQYF. The CDR3 DNA is TGTGCCAGCAGTGAAAGACTAACCGGGACTGGAGAGACCCAGTACTTC.

J is TRBJ1-1 and V is TRBV6-6; D unclear. The CDR3 runs 13 residues. CDR1 and CDR2 (germline): MNHNY, SVGAGI (reference sequence). The V end lost 8 bases, the J end lost 5 bases, and 15 bases lay between the germline ends. The chain's CDR3 is CASEREIGTEAFF. The CDR3 DNA sequence: TGTGCCAGCGAGAGGGAGATTGGGACTGAAGCTTTCTTT.

Details on this clone: One end of the junction is discordant with germline, which a read error may explain. V usage is TRBV9 and J usage is TRBJ2-1, with 10 bases fitting TRBD1. CDR1 is SGDLS, CDR2 YYNGEE, per germline. The length of the CDR3 is 16 residues. The CDR3 here is CASNVSGQGTLNEQFF. The CDR3 nucleotides read TGTGCCAGCAACGTATCGGGACAGGGGACTCTAAATGAGCAGTTCTTC. Full variable domain (outside the CDR3, taken from reference TRBV9 and TRBJ2-1): DSGVTQTPKHLITATGQRVTLRCSPRSGDLSVYWYQQSLDQGLQFLIQYYNGEERAKGNILERFSAQQFPDLHSELNLSSLELGDSALYFCASNVSGQGTLNEQFFGPGTRLTVL.

CDR3 in amino acids: CASSLDSTNTEAFF. CDR3 DNA: TGCGCCAGCAGCTTGGACAGCACAAACACTGAAGCTTTCTTT. This chain uses TRBV5-1 with TRBJ1-1; D unclear. V was pared by 0 bases and J by 2 bases, with 8 bases between. The germline V gene encodes CDR1 SGHRS and CDR2 YFSETQ. CDR3 length: 14 amino acids.